The next 12 T cell receptor beta chains were all read from a single sample in a study of response to subunit inactivated influenza vaccine. MiXCR, run by TCRdb on the RT-PCR reads, gives a single entry per CDR3 protein. The sample holds fewer than 750,000 distinct CDR3 sequences; 12% to 15% are singletons and the top ten take 11%. Material: PBMCs from blood, obtained approximately 12 days after vaccination. The receptors shown here come from a man aged 50 to 59 who received an inactivated influenza vaccine.

There are a few counts of this clonotype. The V call is TRBV7-9, the J call TRBJ1-1; 7 bases are a match to TRBD1. V was clipped by 6 bases and J by 4 bases; unmatched bases: 14. Germline V gene data show CDR1 as SEHNR and CDR2 as FQNEAQ (reference sequence). This CDR3 has 16 amino acids. CDR3 sequence (DNA): TGTGCCAGCAGGTCGTGGGGGACAGTCGGGCTCACTGAAGCTTTCTTT. Protein: CASRSWGTVGLTEAFF.

This clonotype came up many times. The chain recombines TRBV20-1 with TRBJ2-3; D is undetermined. Germline CDR1 reads DFQATT; CDR2 reads SNEGSKA (reference sequence). CDR3 length: 16 amino acids. Deletions cut 4 bases from V and 2 bases from J, with 19 bases between. The CDR3 coding sequence is TGCAGTGCTACTGCGAGCGCCGTCTTGACCACAGATACGCAGTATTTT. This encodes CSATASAVLTTDTQYF.

The chain links TRBV19 to TRBJ2-3; D ambiguous. CDR3 length equals 16 residues. V gave up 5 bases and J gave up 7 bases, with 22 bases separating them. CDR1 LNHDA and CDR2 SQIVND come from the germline V gene (reference sequence). In nucleotides, the CDR3 is TGTGCCAGTAGTCCCTTTCGGACGGTCGCTACAAATACGCAGTATTTT. Its translation: CASSPFRTVATNTQYF.

This clonotype was detected a few times. The chain has TRBV7-2 and TRBJ2-7, with D perhaps TRBD1 (5 bases). The germline V and J ends were trimmed by 8 bases and 0 bases, with 14 bases remaining between them. In germline, CDR1 is SGHTA, CDR2 FQGNSA. This CDR3 region has 14 residues. In DNA form, the CDR3 reads TGTGCCAGCTCCCCCCAGGGCGGCTCCTACGAGCAGTACTTC. This codes for CASSPQGGSYEQYF.

The chain has TRBV24-1 and TRBJ2-1; D uncertain. V dropped 0 bases and J dropped 9 bases, with 8 bases sitting between them. Germline lookup yields CDR1 KGHDR and CDR2 SFDVKD. The CDR3 has 13 amino acids. The CDR3 region is CATSDLIPTEQFF. CDR3 bases: TGTGCCACCAGTGATTTGATCCCTACTGAGCAGTTCTTC.

This clonotype was counted at least ten times. CDR3 residues: CASSEQNTDTQYF. CDR3 nucleotide sequence: TGTGCCAGCAGCGAACAAAACACAGATACGCAGTATTTT. The chain has TRBV9 and TRBJ2-3; no clear D. The germline V gene has CDR1 SGDLS and CDR2 YYNGEE. CDR3 length equals 13 residues. V was shortened by 3 bases and J by 2 bases, with 7 bases between the two germline ends.

The chain carries TRBV18 and TRBJ2-4; possibly TRBD2 for D (5 bases). This CDR3 has 15 residues. V gave up 2 bases and J gave up 2 bases, with 10 bases separating them. Germline CDR1 KGHSH, CDR2 LQKENI. DNA for the CDR3: TGTGCCAGCTCACCAATCCCGGGAACCAAAAACATTCAGTACTTC. It specifies CASSPIPGTKNIQYF.

The rearrangement links TRBV15 to TRBJ2-5; D is undetermined. Germline V gene lookup returns CDR1 LNHNV and CDR2 YYDKDF (reference sequence). Trimming removed 2 bases from V and 4 bases from J, with 8 bases in between. The CDR3 totals 13 residues. The CDR3 nucleotides read TGTGCCACCAGCAGATCCCCGGCAGAGACCCAGTACTTC. It encodes CATSRSPAETQYF.

The V gene is TRBV29-1, the J gene TRBJ2-3, with TRBD2 identical over 9 bases. Germline V lookup: CDR1 SQVTM, CDR2 ANQGSEA. V gave up 0 bases and J gave up 4 bases; unmatched junction bases: 8. The CDR3 spans 16 residues. The CDR3 reads CSVEDLAGGPADTQYF. DNA of the CDR3: TGCAGCGTTGAAGATCTTGCGGGAGGGCCTGCAGATACGCAGTATTTT.

CDR3 protein: CASSSQAGGGYNEQFF. The CDR3 DNA sequence: TGCGCCAGCAGCTCCCAGGCGGGAGGGGGATACAATGAGCAGTTCTTC. The genes are TRBV5-1 and TRBJ2-1; 9 positions match TRBD2. CDR1 and CDR2 from the germline V gene are SGHRS and YFSETQ. This CDR3 has 16 residues. V shed 3 bases and J 4 bases; nucleotides not matched to a gene: 8.

A few counts support this clonotype. V usage is TRBV29-1 and J usage is TRBJ2-7, with D perhaps matching TRBD2 (6 bases). The CDR3 contains 15 residues. V lost 1 base to trimming and J lost 3 bases, with 16 bases between them. Germline values: CDR1 SQVTM, CDR2 ANQGSEA. The CDR3 spells CSVEGIPGSHYEQYF. In nucleotides, the CDR3 is TGCAGCGTTGAAGGAATCCCCGGGAGCCACTACGAGCAGTACTTC.

This chain links TRBV10-3 with TRBJ2-7, with 9 bases matching TRBD1. V shed 1 base, J shed 3 bases, and the junction held 4 bases outside the gene matches. Looked up from germline, CDR1 is ENHRY and CDR2 is SYGVKD. This CDR3 region has 15 residues. This CDR3 reads CAISELGTGSYEQYF. DNA for the CDR3: TGTGCCATCAGTGAGTTGGGGACAGGGAGCTACGAGCAGTACTTC.